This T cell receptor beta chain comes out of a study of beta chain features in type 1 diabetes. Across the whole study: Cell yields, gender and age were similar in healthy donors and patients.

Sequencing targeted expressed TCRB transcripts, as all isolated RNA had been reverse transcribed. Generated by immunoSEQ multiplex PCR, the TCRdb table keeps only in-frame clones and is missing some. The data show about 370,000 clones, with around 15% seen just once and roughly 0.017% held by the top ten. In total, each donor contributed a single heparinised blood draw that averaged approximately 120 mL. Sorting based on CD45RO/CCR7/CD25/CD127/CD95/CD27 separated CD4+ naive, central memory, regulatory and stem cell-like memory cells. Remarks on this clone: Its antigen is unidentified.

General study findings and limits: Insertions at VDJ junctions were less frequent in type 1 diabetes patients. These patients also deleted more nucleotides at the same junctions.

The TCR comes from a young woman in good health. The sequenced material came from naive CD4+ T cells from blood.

The CDR3 region is CAWSEWAEAFF. In DNA form, the CDR3 reads TGTGCCTGGAGTGAATGGGCAGAAGCTTTCTTT. This chain links TRBV30 with TRBJ1-1; D is unclear. Germline CDR1 reads GTSNPN; CDR2 reads SVGIG (reference sequence). CDR3 length: 11 amino acids. The V gene lost 1 base and the J gene lost 8 bases, with 8 bases spanning the gap.